This is a list of T cell receptor beta chains from one sample in a study of blood T cell repertoires in COVID-19. Measured with immunoSEQ multiplex PCR; TCRdb has only the in-frame clones, and not every one. The data hold approximately 380,000 clones, with 91% observed a single time. Sequencing was carried out using PBMCs or T cells enriched from blood (not recorded which). All receptors come from a woman aged 40 to 50 who had been exposed to COVID-19. The CDR3 runs from the conserved cysteine through the conserved F or W. The D gene is left open where the match is weak. Only some rows state a clone size, as once, few, many or a class for expanded clones.

V	D	J	size	DNA	CDR3
TRBV18	TRBD1	TRBJ2-7	-	TGTGCCAGCTCTGCCGGGACAGGGGTATCCTACGAGCAGTACTTC	CASSAGTGVSYEQYF
TRBV7-8	-	TRBJ2-7	-	TGTGCCAGCAGCTTATTAGTCGAGCAGTACTTC	CASSLLVEQYF
TRBV9	-	TRBJ1-5	-	TGTGCCAGCAGCGTAGAGGGGGGCAATCAGCCCCAGCATTTT	CASSVEGGNQPQHF
TRBV3-1/TRBV3-2	-	TRBJ1-5	-	TGTGCCAGCAGCCGCGGACAGTCCAATCAGCCCCAGCATTTT	CASSRGQSNQPQHF
TRBV30	-	TRBJ1-4	-	TGTGCCTGGAGTGTAGGCGGCACGAGTGAAAAACTGTTTTTT	CAWSVGGTSEKLFF
TRBV5-4	TRBD1	TRBJ2-7	-	TGTGCCAGCACCCAACAGGGACAGACCCTCCACGAGCAGTACTTC	CASTQQGQTLHEQYF
TRBV3-1/TRBV3-2	-	TRBJ2-1	-	TGTGCCAGCAGCCAAGTCAGTACTAGTGGGGAGCAGTTCTTC	CASSQVSTSGEQFF
TRBV7-8	-	TRBJ1-5	once	TGTGCCAGCAGCTTGGCAGGGGCTAATCAGCCCCAGCATTTT	CASSLAGANQPQHF
TRBV28	-	TRBJ2-5	once	TGTGCCAGCAGTTTATTAGGGAGAGGGGAGACCCAGTACTTC	CASSLLGRGETQYF
TRBV6-5	-	TRBJ1-1	-	TGTGCCAGCAGTACGGGGGGAGGGACGGCTTTCTTT	CASSTGGGTAFF
TRBV15	-	TRBJ1-5	many	TGTGCCACCAGCAGGACGGAGCGGGGCAGGACTTATAGCAATCAGCCCCAGCATTTT	CATSRTERGRTYSNQPQHF
TRBV2	TRBD1	TRBJ2-7	-	TGTGCCAGCAGCGTGACAGGGGGTTATTACGAGCAGTACTTC	CASSVTGGYYEQYF
TRBV5-1	TRBD2	TRBJ2-1	-	TGCGCCAGCAGCTTTAGCGGGGAGAACTTCAATGAGCAGTTCTTC	CASSFSGENFNEQFF
TRBV6-4	TRBD2	TRBJ2-1	-	TGTGCCAGCAGTGAAAGAGCGGGGCACTACAATGAGCAGTTCTTC	CASSERAGHYNEQFF
TRBV7-3	TRBD1	TRBJ2-3	-	TGTGCCAGCAGCCAGGACAGGGGAAACACAGATACGCAGTATTTT	CASSQDRGNTDTQYF
TRBV7-2	-	TRBJ1-6	-	TGTGCCAGCAGCTTCCGGGACACAAGAAATTCACCCCTCCACTTT	CASSFRDTRNSPLHF
TRBV10-3	TRBD1	TRBJ1-2	-	TGTGCCATCACTCGGACAGGGGCTAACTATGGCTACACCTTC	CAITRTGANYGYTF
TRBV2	-	TRBJ1-2	once	TGTGCCAGCAGTGCAGTAATGGAGGGTCCAAACGGCTACACCTTC	CASSAVMEGPNGYTF
TRBV5-1	-	TRBJ1-1	-	TGCGCCAGCAGCAAAGATTTCGGGACAAGTGAAGCTTTCTTT	CASSKDFGTSEAFF
TRBV6-2/TRBV6-3	-	TRBJ2-2	-	TGTGCCAGCAGTTACCGCAGATTGAACACCGGGGAGCTGTTTTTT	CASSYRRLNTGELFF
TRBV5-4	-	TRBJ1-2	-	TGTGCCAGCAGCCGGGAGGACTATGGCTACACCTTC	CASSREDYGYTF
TRBV7-8	TRBD2	TRBJ2-5	-	TGTGCCAGCACCCCGGGACTAGCGGTTAAGACCCAGTACTTC	CASTPGLAVKTQYF
TRBV2	-	TRBJ1-1	-	TGTGCCAGCAGTGAAGCGCTTGGGGGAGGCACTGAAGCTTTCTTT	CASSEALGGGTEAFF
TRBV27	-	TRBJ1-1	-	TGTGCCAGCAGTTTATCCCGATTAGCAACGGGGGGGACTGAAGCTTTCTTT	CASSLSRLATGGTEAFF
TRBV5-6	-	TRBJ1-1	-	TGTGCCAGCAGCTATACAGGGAGACGTCTCATGAACACTGAAGCTTTCTTT	CASSYTGRRLMNTEAFF
TRBV24-1	TRBD2	TRBJ2-1	-	TGTGCCACCAGTGATTTGCACACCAGCGGGGGCAATGAGCAGTTCTTC	CATSDLHTSGGNEQFF
TRBV6-5	TRBD1	TRBJ1-1	-	TGTGCCAGCAGTTCCCGGACAGGGGGCCACACTGAAGCTTTCTTT	CASSSRTGGHTEAFF
TRBV29-1	TRBD1	TRBJ2-2	-	TGCAGCGTTGAAGATCGGCAGGGGGACACGAACACCGGGGAGCTGTTTTTT	CSVEDRQGDTNTGELFF
TRBV11-3	-	TRBJ2-1	-	TGTGCCAGCAGGAAGACAGGACCGGACAATGAGCAGTTCTTC	CASRKTGPDNEQFF